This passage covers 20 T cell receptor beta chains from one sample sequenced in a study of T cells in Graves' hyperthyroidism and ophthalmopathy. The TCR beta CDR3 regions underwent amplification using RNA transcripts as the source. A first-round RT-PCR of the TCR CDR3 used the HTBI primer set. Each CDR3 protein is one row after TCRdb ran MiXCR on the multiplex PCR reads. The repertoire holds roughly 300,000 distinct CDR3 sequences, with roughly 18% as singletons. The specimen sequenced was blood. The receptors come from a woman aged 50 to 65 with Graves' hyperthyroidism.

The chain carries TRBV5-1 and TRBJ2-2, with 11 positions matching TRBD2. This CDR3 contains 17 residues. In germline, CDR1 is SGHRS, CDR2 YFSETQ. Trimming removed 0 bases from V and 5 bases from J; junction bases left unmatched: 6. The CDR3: CASSLAELAGGTGELFF. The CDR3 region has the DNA TGCGCCAGCAGCTTGGCAGAGCTAGCGGGAGGAACCGGGGAGCTGTTTTTT. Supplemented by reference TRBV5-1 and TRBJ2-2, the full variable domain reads KAGVTQTPRYLIKTRGQQVTLSCSPISGHRSVSWYQQTPGQGLQFLFEYFSETQRNKGNFPGRFSGRQFSNSRSEMNVSTLELGDSALYLCASSLAELAGGTGELFFGEGSRLTVL.

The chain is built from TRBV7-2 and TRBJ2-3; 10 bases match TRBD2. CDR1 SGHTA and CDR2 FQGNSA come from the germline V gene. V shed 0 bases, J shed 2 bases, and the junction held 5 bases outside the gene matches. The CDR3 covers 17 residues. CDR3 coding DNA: TGTGCCAGCAGCTTAGCCCTCAGCGGGGGGGACACAGATACGCAGTATTTT. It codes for CASSLALSGGDTDTQYF. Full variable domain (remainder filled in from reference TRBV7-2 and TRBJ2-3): GAGVSQSPSNKVTEKGKDVELRCDPISGHTALYWYRQSLGQGLEFLIYFQGNSAPDKSGLPSDRFSAERTGGSVSTLTIQRTQQEDSAVYLCASSLALSGGDTDTQYFGPGTRLTVL.

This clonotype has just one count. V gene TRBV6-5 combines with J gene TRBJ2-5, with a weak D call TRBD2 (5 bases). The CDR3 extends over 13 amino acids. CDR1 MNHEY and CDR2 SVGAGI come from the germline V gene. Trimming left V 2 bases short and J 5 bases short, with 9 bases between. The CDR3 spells CASSYERGETQYF. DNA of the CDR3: TGTGCCAGCAGTTACGAAAGAGGGGAGACCCAGTACTTC.

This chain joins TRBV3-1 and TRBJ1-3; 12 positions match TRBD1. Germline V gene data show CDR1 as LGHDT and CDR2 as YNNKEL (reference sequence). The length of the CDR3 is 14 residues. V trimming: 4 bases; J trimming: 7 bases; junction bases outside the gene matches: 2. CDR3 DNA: TGTGCCAGCAGCCCGGGACAGGGGGCGAACACCATATATTTT. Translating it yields CASSPGQGANTIYF.

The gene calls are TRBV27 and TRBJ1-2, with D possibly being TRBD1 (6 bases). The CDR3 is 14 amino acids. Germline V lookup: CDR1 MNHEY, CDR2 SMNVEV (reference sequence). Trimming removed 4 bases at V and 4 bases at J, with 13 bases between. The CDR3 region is CASSSDQGLYGYTF. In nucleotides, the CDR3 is TGTGCCAGCAGTTCTGATCAGGGGCTCTATGGCTACACCTTC.

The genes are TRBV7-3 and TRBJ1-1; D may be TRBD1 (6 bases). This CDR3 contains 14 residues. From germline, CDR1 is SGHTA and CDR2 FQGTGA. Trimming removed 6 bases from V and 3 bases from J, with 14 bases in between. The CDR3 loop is CASSSGAAYTEAFF. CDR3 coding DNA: TGTGCCAGCAGTTCAGGGGCAGCTTACACTGAAGCTTTCTTT.

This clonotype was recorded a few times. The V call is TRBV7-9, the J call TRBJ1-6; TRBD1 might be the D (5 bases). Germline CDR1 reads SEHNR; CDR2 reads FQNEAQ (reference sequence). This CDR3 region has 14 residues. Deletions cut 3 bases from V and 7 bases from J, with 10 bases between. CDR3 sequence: CASSLGRQNSPLHF. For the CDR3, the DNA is TGTGCCAGCAGCTTGGGCCGACAGAATTCACCCCTCCACTTT. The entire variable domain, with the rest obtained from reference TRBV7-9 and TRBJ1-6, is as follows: DTGVSQNPRHKITKRGQNVTFRCDPISEHNRLYWYRQTLGQGPEFLTYFQNEAQLEKSRLLSDRFSAERPKGSFSTLEIQRTEQGDSAMYLCASSLGRQNSPLHFGNGTRLTVT.

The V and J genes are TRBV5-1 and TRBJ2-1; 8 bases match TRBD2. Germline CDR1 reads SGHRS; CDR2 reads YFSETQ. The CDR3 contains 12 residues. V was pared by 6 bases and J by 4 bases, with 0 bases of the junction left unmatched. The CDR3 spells CASTGGYNEQFF. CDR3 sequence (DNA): TGCGCCAGCACGGGGGGGTACAATGAGCAGTTCTTC. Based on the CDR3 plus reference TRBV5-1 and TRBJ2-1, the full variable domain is KAGVTQTPRYLIKTRGQQVTLSCSPISGHRSVSWYQQTPGQGLQFLFEYFSETQRNKGNFPGRFSGRQFSNSRSEMNVSTLELGDSALYLCASTGGYNEQFFGPGTRLTVL.

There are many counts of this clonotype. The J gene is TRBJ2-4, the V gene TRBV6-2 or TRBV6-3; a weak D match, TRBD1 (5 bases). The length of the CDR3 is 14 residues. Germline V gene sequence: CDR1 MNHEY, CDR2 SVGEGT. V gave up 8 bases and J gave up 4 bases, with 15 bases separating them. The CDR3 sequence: CASGRGHQKNIQYF. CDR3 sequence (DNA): TGTGCCAGCGGACGAGGACACCAAAAAAACATTCAGTACTTC.

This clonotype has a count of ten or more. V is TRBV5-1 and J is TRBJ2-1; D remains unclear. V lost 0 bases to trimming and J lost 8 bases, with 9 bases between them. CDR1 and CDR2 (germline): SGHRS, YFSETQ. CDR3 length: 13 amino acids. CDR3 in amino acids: CASSLVSPDEQFF. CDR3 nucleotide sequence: TGCGCCAGCAGCTTGGTAAGTCCAGATGAGCAGTTCTTC.

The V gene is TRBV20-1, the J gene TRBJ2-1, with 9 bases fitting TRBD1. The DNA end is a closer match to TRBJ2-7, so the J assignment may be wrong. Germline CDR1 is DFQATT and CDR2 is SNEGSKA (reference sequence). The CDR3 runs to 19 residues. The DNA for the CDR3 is TGCAGTGCGCCTGACCCGGACAGGGGCCCTAGCGGCCAATACAATGAGCAGTACTTC. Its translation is CSAPDPDRGPSGQYNEQYF.

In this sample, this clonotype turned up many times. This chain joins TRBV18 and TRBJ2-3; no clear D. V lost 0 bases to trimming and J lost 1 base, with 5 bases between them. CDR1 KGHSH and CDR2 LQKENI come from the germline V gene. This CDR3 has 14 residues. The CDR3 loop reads CASSPPAGTDTQYF. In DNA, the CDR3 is TGTGCCAGCTCACCACCGGCGGGCACAGATACGCAGTATTTT.

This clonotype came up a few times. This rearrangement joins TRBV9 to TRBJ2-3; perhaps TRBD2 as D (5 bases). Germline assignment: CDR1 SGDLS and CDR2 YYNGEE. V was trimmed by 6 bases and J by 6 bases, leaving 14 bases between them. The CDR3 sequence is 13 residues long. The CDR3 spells CASTQAGRDTQYF. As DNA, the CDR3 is TGTGCCAGCACCCAGGCGGGTAGGGATACGCAGTATTTT.

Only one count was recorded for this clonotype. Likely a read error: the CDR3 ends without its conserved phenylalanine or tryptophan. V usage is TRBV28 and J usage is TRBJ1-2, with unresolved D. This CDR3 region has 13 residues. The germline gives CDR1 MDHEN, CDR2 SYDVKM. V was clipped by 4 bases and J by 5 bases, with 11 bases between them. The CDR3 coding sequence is TGTGCCAGCAGTTCCCCCCGGGAGTATGGCTACACCCTC. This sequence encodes CASSSPREYGYTL.

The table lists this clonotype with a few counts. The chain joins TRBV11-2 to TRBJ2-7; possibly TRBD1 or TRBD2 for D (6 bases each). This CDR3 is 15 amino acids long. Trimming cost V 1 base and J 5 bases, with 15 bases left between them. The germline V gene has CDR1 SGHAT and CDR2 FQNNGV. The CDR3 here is CASSLGGARSDEQYF. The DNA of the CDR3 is TGTGCCAGCAGCTTAGGGGGGGCTCGCTCAGACGAGCAGTACTTC.

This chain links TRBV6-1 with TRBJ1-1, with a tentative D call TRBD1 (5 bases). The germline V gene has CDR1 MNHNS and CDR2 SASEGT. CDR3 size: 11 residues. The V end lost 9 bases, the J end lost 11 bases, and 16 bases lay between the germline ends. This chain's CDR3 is CASVVGLIAFF. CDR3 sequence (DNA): TGTGCCAGTGTCGTGGGACTGATCGCTTTCTTT.

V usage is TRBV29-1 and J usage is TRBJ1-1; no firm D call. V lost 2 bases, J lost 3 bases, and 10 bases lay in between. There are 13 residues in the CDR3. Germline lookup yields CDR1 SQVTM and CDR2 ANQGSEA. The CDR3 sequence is CSVEYSTYTEAFF. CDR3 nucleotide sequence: TGCAGCGTTGAATACAGTACATACACTGAAGCTTTCTTT.

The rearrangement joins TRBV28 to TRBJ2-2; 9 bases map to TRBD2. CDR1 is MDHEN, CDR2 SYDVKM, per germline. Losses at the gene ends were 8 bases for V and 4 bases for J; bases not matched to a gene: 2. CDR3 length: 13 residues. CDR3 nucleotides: TGTGCCAGCGCGGGAGGGATCACCGGGGAGCTGTTTTTT. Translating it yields CASAGGITGELFF.

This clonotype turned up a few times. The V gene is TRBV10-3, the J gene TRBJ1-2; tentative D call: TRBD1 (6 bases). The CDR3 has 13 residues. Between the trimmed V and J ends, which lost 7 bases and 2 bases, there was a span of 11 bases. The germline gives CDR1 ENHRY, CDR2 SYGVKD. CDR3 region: CAIKNTGNYGYTF. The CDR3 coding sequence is TGTGCCATCAAAAATACAGGGAACTATGGCTACACCTTC.

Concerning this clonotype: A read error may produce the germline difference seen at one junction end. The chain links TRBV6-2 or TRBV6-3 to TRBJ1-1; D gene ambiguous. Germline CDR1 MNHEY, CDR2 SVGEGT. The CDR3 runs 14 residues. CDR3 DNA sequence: TGTGCCAGCAGTTACTCCAGAAGGAACGCTGAAGCTTTCTTT. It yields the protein CASSYSRRNAEAFF.